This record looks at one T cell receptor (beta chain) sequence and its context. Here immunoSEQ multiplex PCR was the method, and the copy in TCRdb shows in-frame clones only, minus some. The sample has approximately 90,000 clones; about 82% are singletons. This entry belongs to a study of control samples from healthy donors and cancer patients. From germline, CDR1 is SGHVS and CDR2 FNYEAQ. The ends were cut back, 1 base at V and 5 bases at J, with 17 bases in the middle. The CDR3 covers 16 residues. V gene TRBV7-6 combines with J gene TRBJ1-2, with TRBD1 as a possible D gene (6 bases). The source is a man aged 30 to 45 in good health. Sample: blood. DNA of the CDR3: TGTGCCAGCAGCTTAGAACAGGCGGGGGGCGCTTATGGCTACACCTTC. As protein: CASSLEQAGGAYGYTF.